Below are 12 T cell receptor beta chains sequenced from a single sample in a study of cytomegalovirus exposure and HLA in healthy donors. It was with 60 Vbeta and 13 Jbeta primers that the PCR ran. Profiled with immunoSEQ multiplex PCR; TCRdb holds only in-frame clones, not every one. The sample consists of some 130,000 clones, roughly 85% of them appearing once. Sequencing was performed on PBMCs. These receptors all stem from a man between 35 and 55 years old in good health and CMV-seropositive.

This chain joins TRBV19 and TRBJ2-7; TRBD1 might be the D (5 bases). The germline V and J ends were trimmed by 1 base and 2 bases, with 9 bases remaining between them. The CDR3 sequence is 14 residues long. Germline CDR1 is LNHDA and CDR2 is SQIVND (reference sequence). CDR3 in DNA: TGTGCCAGTAGTATAGGGGCAGGGCCCTACGAGCAGTACTTC. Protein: CASSIGAGPYEQYF.

The CDR3 loop is CATSRGQGAVEKLFF. CDR3 nucleotides: TGTGCCACCAGCAGGGGACAGGGGGCCGTTGAAAAACTGTTTTTT. This chain connects TRBV15 to TRBJ1-4; 12 bases line up with TRBD1. The CDR3 is 15 residues long. From germline, CDR1 is LNHNV and CDR2 YYDKDF (reference sequence). The ends lost 3 bases at V and 7 bases at J; junction bases unmatched: 3.

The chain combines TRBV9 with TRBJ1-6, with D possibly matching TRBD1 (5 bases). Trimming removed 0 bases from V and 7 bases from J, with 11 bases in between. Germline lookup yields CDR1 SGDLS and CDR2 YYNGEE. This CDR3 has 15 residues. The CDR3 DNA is TGTGCCAGCAGCGTAGTTCAGGGCAAAAATTCACCCCTCCACTTT. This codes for CASSVVQGKNSPLHF.

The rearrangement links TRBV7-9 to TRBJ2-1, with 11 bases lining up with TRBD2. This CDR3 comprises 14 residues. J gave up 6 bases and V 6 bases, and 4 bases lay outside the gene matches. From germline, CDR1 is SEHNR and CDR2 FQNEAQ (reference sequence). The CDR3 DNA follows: TGTGCCAGCAGTATAGCGGGAGGGGGCAATGAGCAGTTCTTC. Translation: CASSIAGGGNEQFF.

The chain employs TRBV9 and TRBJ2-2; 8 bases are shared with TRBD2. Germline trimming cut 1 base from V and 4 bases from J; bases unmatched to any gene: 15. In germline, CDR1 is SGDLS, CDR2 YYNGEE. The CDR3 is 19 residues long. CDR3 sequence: CASSVSLAGPREGTGELFF. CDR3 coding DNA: TGTGCCAGCAGCGTATCATTAGCGGGACCCAGGGAGGGCACCGGGGAGCTGTTTTTT.

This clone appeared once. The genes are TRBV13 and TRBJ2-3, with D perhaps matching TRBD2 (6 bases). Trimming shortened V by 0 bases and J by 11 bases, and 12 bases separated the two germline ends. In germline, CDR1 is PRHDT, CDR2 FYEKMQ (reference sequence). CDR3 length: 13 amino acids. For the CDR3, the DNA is TGTGCCAGCAGCTTAGGAATCCGGGGGAGGCAGTATTTT. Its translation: CASSLGIRGRQYF.

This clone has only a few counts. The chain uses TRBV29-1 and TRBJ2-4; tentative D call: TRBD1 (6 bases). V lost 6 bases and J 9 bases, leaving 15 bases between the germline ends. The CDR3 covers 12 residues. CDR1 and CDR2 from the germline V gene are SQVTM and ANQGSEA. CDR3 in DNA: TGCAGCGTGGGCGAGGGGGAGACCATTCAGTACTTC. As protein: CSVGEGETIQYF.

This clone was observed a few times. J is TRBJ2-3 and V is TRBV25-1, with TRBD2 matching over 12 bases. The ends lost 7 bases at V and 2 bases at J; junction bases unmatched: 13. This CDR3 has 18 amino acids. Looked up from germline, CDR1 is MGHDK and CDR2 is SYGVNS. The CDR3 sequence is CASTPGLAGHMPTDTQYF. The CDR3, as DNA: TGTGCCAGCACTCCGGGACTAGCGGGCCACATGCCCACAGATACGCAGTATTTT.

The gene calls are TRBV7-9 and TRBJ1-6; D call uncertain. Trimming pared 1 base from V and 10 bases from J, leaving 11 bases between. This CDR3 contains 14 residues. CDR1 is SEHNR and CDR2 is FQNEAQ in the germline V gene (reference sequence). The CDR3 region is CASSLDIQASPLHF. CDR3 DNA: TGTGCCAGCAGCTTAGACATCCAGGCCTCACCCCTCCACTTT.

Written as DNA, the CDR3 is TGTGCCAGCAGCCCAACGGGACTAGCGGGACAGGAGGAGCAGTACTTC. The encoded protein is CASSPTGLAGQEEQYF. The V call is TRBV7-3, the J call TRBJ2-7, with 13 bases matching TRBD2. CDR1 is SGHTA and CDR2 is FQGTGA in the germline V gene. This CDR3 is 16 amino acids long. The V gene end was trimmed by 5 bases and the J gene end by 7 bases; junction bases not matched to a gene: 11.

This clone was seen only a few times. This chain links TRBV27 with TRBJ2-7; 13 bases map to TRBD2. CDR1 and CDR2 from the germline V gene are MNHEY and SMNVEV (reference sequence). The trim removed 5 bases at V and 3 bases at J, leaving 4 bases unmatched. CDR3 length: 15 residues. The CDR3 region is CASSRGTSGIYEQYF. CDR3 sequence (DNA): TGTGCCAGCAGTAGAGGGACTAGCGGGATCTACGAGCAGTACTTC.

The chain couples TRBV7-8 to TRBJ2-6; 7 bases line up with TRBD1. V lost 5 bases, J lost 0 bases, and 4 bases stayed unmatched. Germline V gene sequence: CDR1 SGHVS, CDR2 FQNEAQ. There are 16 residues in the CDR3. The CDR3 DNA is TGTGCCAGCAGCCCTGGGACAGCCTCTGGGGCCAACGTCCTGACTTTC. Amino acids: CASSPGTASGANVLTF. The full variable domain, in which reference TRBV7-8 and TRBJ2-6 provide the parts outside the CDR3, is GAGVSQSPRYKVAKRGQDVALRCDPISGHVSLFWYQQALGQGPEFLTYFQNEAQLDKSGLPSDRFFAERPEGSVSTLKIQRTQQEDSAVYLCASSPGTASGANVLTFGAGSRLTVL.